This TCR beta chain was sequenced during a study of high-grade serous ovarian cancer treatment subgroups. About the research overall: On average, roughly 14,000 reads and 7,000 to 8,000 unique TCR beta rearrangements were obtained per sample.

The table came from immunoSEQ multiplex PCR; TCRdb's copy has only in-frame clones and leaves some out. The data contain around 5,700 clones, around 75% of them singletons. Findings of the study overall: Different patients shared almost no repertoire; same-patient tumors shared about 0.11 to 0.85. These tumor repertoires lack spatial information from bulk sequencing.

As regards this clone: Its specificity is not known.

Tumor samples were taken before definitive surgery or chemotherapy. Sequencing used tumor tissue. The TCR comes from a human donor with high-grade serous ovarian cancer.

The CDR3 bases are TGTGCCAGCAGCCCAGGACAGGGGGAAACTGAAGCTTTCTTT. Amino acid sequence: CASSPGQGETEAFF. The gene calls are TRBV5-4 and TRBJ1-1; 10 nucleotides match TRBD1. Germline lookup yields CDR1 SGHNT and CDR2 YYREEE (reference sequence). The CDR3 is 14 residues long. The ends lost 4 bases at V and 5 bases at J; junction bases unmatched: 5.